This record covers a single TCR beta chain. This clone was seen repeatedly, ten times or more. Its specific antigen is unknown. Base qualities are not provided; no much larger clone lies one nucleotide away. Genomic DNA was used for TRB sequencing, which was performed with the immunoSEQ assay at survey resolution or with the hsTCRB kit. The study's own analysis went as follows. The immunoSEQ software was used for initial read processing, and the LymphoSeq R package was used for repertoire analyses. For each TRB dataset, clonality was calculated as 1 minus normalized Shannon entropy, and the Gini coefficient was computed as well. Phenotypes of unsorted samples were inferred by mapping TRB sequences from sorted subsets of the recipient or donor onto unsorted samples of the same recipient. TCRdb mirrors the immuneACCESS table, restricted to in-frame sequences. Some clones are absent from its copies; in checked studies, under half trace to an unresolved V gene, and the reason for the others is unknown. Clone size and the V and J calls come from that table; the DNA yielded D and trimming. The data for this sample show fewer than 12,000 clones, each detected more than once. The ten largest clones represent roughly 13% of the sample.

This specimen comes from a study of T cells after posttransplantation cyclophosphamide (TCRdb year 2016). Turning to the overall study: T cell repertoire reconstitution was tracked by TRB sequencing after myeloablative bone marrow transplantation in which posttransplantation cyclophosphamide was used as GVHD prophylaxis. Samples from roughly 32 PTCy-treated patients, along with samples from roughly 15 of their related bone marrow donors, underwent antigen receptor sequencing. Blood from every one of the 30 to 35 PTCy patients who had 1-year posttransplant specimens underwent TRB sequencing. TRB sequencing was also done on up to about 3 additional blood samples from 2 to 5.2 years after transplant in 3 patients, and on pretransplant blood from a handful of patients. Because TRA and TRB clonality correlated tightly in 9 samples, the subsequent TCR analyses were limited to TRB only. Public TRB sequences were compared against a database of over 3,000 sequences linked to responses to pathogens, tumor antigens, self-antigens and alloantigens.

Taken with the paper, the label for treatment or condition translates to: high-dose cyclophosphamide on days +3 and +4 as single-agent GVHD prophylaxis. PTCy patients received busulfan and fludarabine conditioning, a related or unrelated marrow graft, and cyclophosphamide on days +3 and +4. PTCy-treated patients were drawn from a prospective multi-institutional clinical trial. Peripheral blood and bone marrow mononuclear cells were isolated by Ficoll-Hypaque density centrifugation and cryopreserved. Trimming costs V 8 bases and J 3 bases, and their ends lie 17 bases apart. From its cysteine to its phenylalanine, the CDR3 spans 14 amino acids. Only the CDR3 DNA stays, 42 bases, in frame from base 1. CDR1 MDHEN and CDR2 SYDVKM were looked up in the germline V gene. The study at large found these results: Across the approximately 47 patients, TRB clonality was highly associated with recipient CMV seropositivity and CMV reactivation, and diversity with PTCy was similar to that in the CNI/methotrexate controls. At 1-2 months, donor-recipient similarity was low but rose over the first year, and the later blood repertoires were often dominated by donor CD8+ memory clones. The TRB repertoires of T cells infiltrating skin or GI tract showed only limited overlap with the TRB repertoires of T cells in blood.

The chain employs TRBV28 and TRBJ2-7; TRBD2 might be the D gene, on 6 matching bases. The sequence came from a female patient in her 40s who received an allogeneic stem cell transplant from a related donor, was CMV-positive, and had no GVHD. After a transplant, some T cells may have been passed on by the graft donor. The sample was PBMCs, taken after allogeneic stem cell transplant with posttransplant cyclophosphamide. The bases read TGTGCCAGCGGCCTAGGACTATACAACTACGAGCAGTACTTC. Its amino acids are CASGLGLYNYEQYF.